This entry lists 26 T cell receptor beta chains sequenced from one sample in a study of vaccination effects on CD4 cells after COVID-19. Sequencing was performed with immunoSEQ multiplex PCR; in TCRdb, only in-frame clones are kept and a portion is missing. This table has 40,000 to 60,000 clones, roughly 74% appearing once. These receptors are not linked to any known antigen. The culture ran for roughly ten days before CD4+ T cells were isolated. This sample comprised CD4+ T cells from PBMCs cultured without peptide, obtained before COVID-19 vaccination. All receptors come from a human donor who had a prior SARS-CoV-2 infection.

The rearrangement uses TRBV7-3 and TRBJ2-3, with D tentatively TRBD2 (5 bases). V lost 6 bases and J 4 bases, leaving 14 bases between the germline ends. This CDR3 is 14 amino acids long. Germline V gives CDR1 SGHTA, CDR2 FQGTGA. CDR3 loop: CASSRTDSSDTQYF. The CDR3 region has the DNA TGTGCCAGCAGTCGGACGGACTCATCAGATACGCAGTATTTT.

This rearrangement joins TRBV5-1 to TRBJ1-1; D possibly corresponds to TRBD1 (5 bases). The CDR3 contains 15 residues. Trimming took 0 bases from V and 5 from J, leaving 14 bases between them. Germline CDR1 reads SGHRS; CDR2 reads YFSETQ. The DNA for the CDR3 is TGCGCCAGCAGCTTGGGGGCGCAGGGAGGAACTGAAGCTTTCTTT. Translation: CASSLGAQGGTEAFF.

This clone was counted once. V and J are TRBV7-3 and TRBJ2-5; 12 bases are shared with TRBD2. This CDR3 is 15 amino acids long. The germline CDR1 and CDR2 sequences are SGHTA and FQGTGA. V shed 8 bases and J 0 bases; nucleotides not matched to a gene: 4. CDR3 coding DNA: TGTGCCAGCTCCCTAGCGGGAGGGTACCAAGAGACCCAGTACTTC. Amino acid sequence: CASSLAGGYQETQYF.

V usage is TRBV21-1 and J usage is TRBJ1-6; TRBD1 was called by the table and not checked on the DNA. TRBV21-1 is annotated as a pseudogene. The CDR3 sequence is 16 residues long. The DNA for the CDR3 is TGTGCCAGAAACCTCTCCGGGACAAGATATAATTCACCCCTCCACTTT. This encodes CARNLSGTRYNSPLHF.

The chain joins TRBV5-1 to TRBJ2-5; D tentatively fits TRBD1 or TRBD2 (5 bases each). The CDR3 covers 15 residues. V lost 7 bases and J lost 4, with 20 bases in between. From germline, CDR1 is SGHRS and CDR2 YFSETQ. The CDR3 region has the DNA TGCGCCAGCCGAGACCCCACTGGGGCGGGAGAGACCCAGTACTTC. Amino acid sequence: CASRDPTGAGETQYF.

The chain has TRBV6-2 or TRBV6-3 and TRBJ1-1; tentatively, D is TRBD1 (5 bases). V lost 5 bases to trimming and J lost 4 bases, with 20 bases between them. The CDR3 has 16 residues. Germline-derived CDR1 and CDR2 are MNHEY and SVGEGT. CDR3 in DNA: TGTGCCAGCAGTCGGCCTTCGGGGGGTAGTGCCACTGAAGCTTTCTTT. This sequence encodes CASSRPSGGSATEAFF.

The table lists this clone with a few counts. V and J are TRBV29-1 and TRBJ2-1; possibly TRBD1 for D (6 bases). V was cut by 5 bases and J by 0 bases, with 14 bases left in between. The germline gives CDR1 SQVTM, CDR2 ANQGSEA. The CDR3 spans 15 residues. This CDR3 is CSVSPGVSSYNEQFF. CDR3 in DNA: TGCAGCGTTTCCCCAGGGGTTAGCTCCTACAATGAGCAGTTCTTC.

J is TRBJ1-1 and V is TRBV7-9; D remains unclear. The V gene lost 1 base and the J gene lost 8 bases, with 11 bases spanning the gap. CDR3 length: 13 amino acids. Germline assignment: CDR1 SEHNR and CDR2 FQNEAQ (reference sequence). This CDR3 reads CASSLDWRNEAFF. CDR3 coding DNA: TGTGCCAGCAGCTTAGACTGGAGGAACGAAGCTTTCTTT.

For the CDR3, the DNA is TGTGCCAGCAGCTCCGACGGACTAGCGGGAGCTAAGTTCTTC. Protein sequence: CASSSDGLAGAKFF. V and J are TRBV5-4 and TRBJ2-1; TRBD2 aligns across 13 bases. This CDR3 region has 14 residues. Trimming at V came to 3 bases and at J to 14 bases, leaving 8 bases not matched to a gene. In germline, CDR1 is SGHNT, CDR2 YYREEE (reference sequence).

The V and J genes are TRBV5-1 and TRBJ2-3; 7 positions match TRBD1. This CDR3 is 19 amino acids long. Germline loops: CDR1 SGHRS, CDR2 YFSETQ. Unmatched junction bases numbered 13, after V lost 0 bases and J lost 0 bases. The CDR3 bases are TGCGCCAGCAGCTTGGAGCATCGAAGACAGGGTTTGAGCACAGATACGCAGTATTTT. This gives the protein CASSLEHRRQGLSTDTQYF. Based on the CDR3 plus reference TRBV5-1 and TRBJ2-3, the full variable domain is KAGVTQTPRYLIKTRGQQVTLSCSPISGHRSVSWYQQTPGQGLQFLFEYFSETQRNKGNFPGRFSGRQFSNSRSEMNVSTLELGDSALYLCASSLEHRRQGLSTDTQYFGPGTRLTVL.

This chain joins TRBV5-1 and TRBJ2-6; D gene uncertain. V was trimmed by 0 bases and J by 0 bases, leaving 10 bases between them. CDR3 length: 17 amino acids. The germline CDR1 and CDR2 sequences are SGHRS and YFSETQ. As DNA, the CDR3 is TGCGCCAGCAGCTTGGCCCCAGGTCTCTCTGGGGCCAACGTCCTGACTTTC. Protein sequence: CASSLAPGLSGANVLTF.

This chain's CDR3 is CASSLGLAMETQYF. CDR3 DNA sequence: TGTGCCAGCAGCTTGGGACTAGCCATGGAGACCCAGTACTTC. The V and J genes are TRBV7-2 and TRBJ2-5; 9 positions agree with TRBD2. V lost 3 bases to trimming and J lost 5 bases; unmatched junction nucleotides: 4. CDR1 and CDR2 (germline): SGHTA, FQGNSA. This CDR3 spans 14 amino acids. The whole variable domain, remainder taken from reference TRBV7-2 and TRBJ2-5, is GAGVSQSPSNKVTEKGKDVELRCDPISGHTALYWYRQSLGQGLEFLIYFQGNSAPDKSGLPSDRFSAERTGGSVSTLTIQRTQQEDSAVYLCASSLGLAMETQYFGPGTRLLVL.

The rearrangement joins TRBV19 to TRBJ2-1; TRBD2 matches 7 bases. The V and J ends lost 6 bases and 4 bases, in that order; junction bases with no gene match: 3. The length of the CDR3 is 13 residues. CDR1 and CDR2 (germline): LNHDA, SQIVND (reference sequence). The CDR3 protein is CASRRDYYNEQFF. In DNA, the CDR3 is TGTGCCAGTAGGAGGGACTATTACAATGAGCAGTTCTTC. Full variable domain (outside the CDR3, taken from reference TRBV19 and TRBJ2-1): DGGITQSPKYLFRKEGQNVTLSCEQNLNHDAMYWYRQDPGQGLRLIYYSQIVNDFQKGDIAEGYSVSREKKESFPLTVTSAQKNPTAFYLCASRRDYYNEQFFGPGTRLTVL.

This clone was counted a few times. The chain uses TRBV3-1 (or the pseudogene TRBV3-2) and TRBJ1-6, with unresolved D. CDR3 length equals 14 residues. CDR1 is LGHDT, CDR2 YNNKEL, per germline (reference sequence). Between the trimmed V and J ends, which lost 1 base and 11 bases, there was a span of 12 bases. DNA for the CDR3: TGTGCCAGCAGCCAAGCCGGCTTTGAGGCACCCCTCCACTTT. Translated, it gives CASSQAGFEAPLHF.

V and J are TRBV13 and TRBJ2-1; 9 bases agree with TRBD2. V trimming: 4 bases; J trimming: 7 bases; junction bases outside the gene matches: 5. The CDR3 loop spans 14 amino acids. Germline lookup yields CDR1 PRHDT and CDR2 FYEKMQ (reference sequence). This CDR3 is CASSSPLAGNEQFF. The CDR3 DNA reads TGTGCCAGCAGCTCTCCGCTAGCGGGGAATGAGCAGTTCTTC.

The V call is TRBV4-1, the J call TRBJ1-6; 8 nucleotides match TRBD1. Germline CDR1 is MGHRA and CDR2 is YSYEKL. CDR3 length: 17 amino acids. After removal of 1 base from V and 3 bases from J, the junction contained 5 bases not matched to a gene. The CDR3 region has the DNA TGCGCCAGCAGCCAAGTGACAGGGGCTAGCTATAATTCACCCCTCCACTTT. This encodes CASSQVTGASYNSPLHF.

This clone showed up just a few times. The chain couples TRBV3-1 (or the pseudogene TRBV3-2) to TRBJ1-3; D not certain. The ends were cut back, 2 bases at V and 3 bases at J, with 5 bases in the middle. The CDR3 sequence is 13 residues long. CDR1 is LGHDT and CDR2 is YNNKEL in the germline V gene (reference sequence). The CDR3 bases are TGTGCCAGCAGCCAAACAGATGGAAACACCATATATTTT. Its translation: CASSQTDGNTIYF.

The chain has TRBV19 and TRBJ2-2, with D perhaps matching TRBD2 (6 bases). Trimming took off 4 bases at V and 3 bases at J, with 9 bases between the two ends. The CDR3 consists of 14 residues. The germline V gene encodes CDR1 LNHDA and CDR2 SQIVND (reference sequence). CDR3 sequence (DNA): TGTGCCAGTAGTAATCCGGGGGACACCGGGGAGCTGTTTTTT. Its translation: CASSNPGDTGELFF.

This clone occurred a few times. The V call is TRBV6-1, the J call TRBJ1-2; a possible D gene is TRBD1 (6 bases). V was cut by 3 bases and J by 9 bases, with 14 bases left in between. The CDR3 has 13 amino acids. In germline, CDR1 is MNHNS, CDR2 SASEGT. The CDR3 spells CASSEQGFDSYTF. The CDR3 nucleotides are TGTGCCAGCAGTGAGCAGGGGTTCGATAGCTACACCTTC.

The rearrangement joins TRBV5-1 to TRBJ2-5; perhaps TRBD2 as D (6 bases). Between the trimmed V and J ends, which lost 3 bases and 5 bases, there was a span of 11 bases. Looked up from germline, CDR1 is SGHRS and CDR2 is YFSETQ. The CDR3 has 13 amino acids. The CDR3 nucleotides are TGCGCCAGCAGCTCCAGCGGGTGGGAGACCCAGTACTTC. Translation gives CASSSSGWETQYF.

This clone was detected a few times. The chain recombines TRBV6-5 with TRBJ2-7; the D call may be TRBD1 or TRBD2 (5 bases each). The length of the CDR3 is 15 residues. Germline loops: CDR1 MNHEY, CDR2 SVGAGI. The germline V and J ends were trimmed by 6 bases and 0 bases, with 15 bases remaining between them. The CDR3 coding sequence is TGTGCCAGCAGCTCCAGAAGCGGACACTCCTACGAGCAGTACTTC. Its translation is CASSSRSGHSYEQYF.

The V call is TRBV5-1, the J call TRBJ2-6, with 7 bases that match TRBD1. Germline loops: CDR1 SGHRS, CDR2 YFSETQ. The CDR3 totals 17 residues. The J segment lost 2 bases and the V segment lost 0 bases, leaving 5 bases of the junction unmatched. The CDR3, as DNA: TGCGCCAGCAGCTTGGCCGGACAGGTAGCTGGGGCCAACGTCCTGACTTTC. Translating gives CASSLAGQVAGANVLTF.

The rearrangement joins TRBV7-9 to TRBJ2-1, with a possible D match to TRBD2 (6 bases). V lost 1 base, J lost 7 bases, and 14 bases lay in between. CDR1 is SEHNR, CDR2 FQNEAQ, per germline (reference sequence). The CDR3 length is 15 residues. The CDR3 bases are TGTGCCAGCAGCTTAGGTGACGGGAGTTGGAATGAGCAGTTCTTC. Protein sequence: CASSLGDGSWNEQFF.

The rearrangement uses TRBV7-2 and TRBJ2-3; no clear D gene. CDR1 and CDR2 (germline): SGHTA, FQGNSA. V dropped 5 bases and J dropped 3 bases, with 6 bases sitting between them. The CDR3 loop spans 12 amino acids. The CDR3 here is CASSRYTDTQYF. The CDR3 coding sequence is TGTGCCAGCAGCCGTTATACAGATACGCAGTATTTT.

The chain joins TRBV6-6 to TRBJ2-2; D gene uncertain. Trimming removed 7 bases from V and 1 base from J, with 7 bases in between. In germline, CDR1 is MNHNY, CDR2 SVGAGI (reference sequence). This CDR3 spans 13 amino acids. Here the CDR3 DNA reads TGTGCCAGCAACCTCCTGAACACCGGGGAGCTGTTTTTT. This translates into CASNLLNTGELFF.

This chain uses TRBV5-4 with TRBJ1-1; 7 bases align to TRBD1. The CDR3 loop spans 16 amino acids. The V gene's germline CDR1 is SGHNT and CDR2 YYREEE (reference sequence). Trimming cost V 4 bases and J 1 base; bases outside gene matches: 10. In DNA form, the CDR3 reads TGTGCCAGCAGCATCGGAGGGGACAGAGAGAACACTGAAGCTTTCTTT. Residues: CASSIGGDRENTEAFF.